Shown below are 10 T cell receptor beta chains from a single sample sequenced in a study of T cells in Graves' hyperthyroidism and ophthalmopathy. The source material, RNA transcripts, was used to amplify TCR beta CDR3 regions. A set of HTBI primers served as the primers for a first-round RT-PCR of the TCR CDR3. TCRdb used MiXCR to reprocess the multiplex PCR reads, holding one entry per CDR3 protein. The sample lists roughly 380,000 distinct CDR3 sequences, over 11% occurring once. Material: blood. Source of these receptors: a woman aged 55-70 years with Graves' hyperthyroidism.

This clonotype was detected only a few times. The chain combines TRBV28 with TRBJ2-7; TRBD2 agrees at 9 bases. Germline V gives CDR1 MDHEN, CDR2 SYDVKM. The CDR3 is 14 residues long. After removal of 7 bases from V and 4 bases from J, the junction contained 8 bases not matched to a gene. The CDR3: CASNIPGLAYEQYF. Written as DNA, the CDR3 is TGTGCCAGCAATATTCCGGGACTAGCATACGAGCAGTACTTC.

This clonotype was picked up many times. This chain joins TRBV5-1 and TRBJ2-1; 7 bases agree with TRBD2. The germline V gene has CDR1 SGHRS and CDR2 YFSETQ. The CDR3 is 17 residues long. Losses at the gene ends were 4 bases for V and 1 base for J; bases not matched to a gene: 11. CDR3 bases: TGCGCCAGCAGCCCCCGGCGGCTAGCGGAATCCTACAATGAGCAGTTCTTC. This gives the protein CASSPRRLAESYNEQFF.

This clonotype showed up many times. The J gene is TRBJ1-2, the V gene TRBV12-3 or TRBV12-4, with 7 positions matching TRBD1. Trimming removed 1 base from V and 4 bases from J; junction bases left unmatched: 6. CDR3 length equals 15 residues. CDR3 nucleotides: TGTGCCAGCAGTTTAGAGGGCAGGGGGATCTATGGCTACACCTTC. Its translation: CASSLEGRGIYGYTF.

The table lists this clonotype with many counts. This rearrangement joins TRBV20-1 to TRBJ2-1; D not resolved. From germline, CDR1 is DFQATT and CDR2 SNEGSKA (reference sequence). V shed 6 bases and J shed 2 bases, with 14 bases lying between them. The CDR3 has 14 residues. In DNA form, the CDR3 reads TGCAGTGCGAGGCTGGGATACGCCTACAATGAGCAGTTCTTC. Translation: CSARLGYAYNEQFF.

This clonotype was recorded at least ten times. J is TRBJ2-5 and V is TRBV9; TRBD2 matches 8 bases. The CDR3 sequence is 16 residues long. Losses at the gene ends were 5 bases for V and 2 bases for J; bases not matched to a gene: 11. Looked up from germline, CDR1 is SGDLS and CDR2 is YYNGEE. CDR3 bases: TGTGCCAGCAGTGCCCAGTTACTAGCGGATCAAGAGACCCAGTACTTC. Protein: CASSAQLLADQETQYF.

This clonotype has just a few counts. This chain connects TRBV29-1 to TRBJ1-2, with D perhaps matching TRBD1 (6 bases). Germline V gene sequence: CDR1 SQVTM, CDR2 ANQGSEA. Trimming cost V 6 bases and J 6 bases, with 11 bases left between them. CDR3 length: 11 residues. The CDR3 coding sequence is TGCAGCGTCTCGAGGGGGGATGGCTACACCTTC. This sequence encodes CSVSRGDGYTF.

This chain connects TRBV24-1 to TRBJ2-1; 14 nucleotides match TRBD2. The germline gives CDR1 KGHDR, CDR2 SFDVKD. V was pared by 5 bases and J by 7 bases, with 6 bases of the junction left unmatched. This CDR3 is built from 16 residues. The DNA for the CDR3 is TGTGCCACCAGTGGGGGACTAGCGGGAGTGTGGAATGAGCAGTTCTTC. Its protein is CATSGGLAGVWNEQFF.

This clonotype turned up a few times. The genes are TRBV5-1 and TRBJ2-5, with a possible D match to TRBD2 (5 bases). Trimming cost V 1 base and J 5 bases, with 12 bases left between them. CDR1 is SGHRS, CDR2 YFSETQ, per germline. CDR3 length: 14 amino acids. The DNA for the CDR3 is TGCGCCAGCAGCTTGATTGGGGAGCGGGAGACCCAGTACTTC. It yields the protein CASSLIGERETQYF. The full variable domain, completed using reference TRBV5-1 and TRBJ2-5, is KAGVTQTPRYLIKTRGQQVTLSCSPISGHRSVSWYQQTPGQGLQFLFEYFSETQRNKGNFPGRFSGRQFSNSRSEMNVSTLELGDSALYLCASSLIGERETQYFGPGTRLLVL.

This clonotype was recorded many times. The CDR3 region has the DNA TGTGCCAGCAACCCGGGCCCCCTTTACGAGCAGTACTTC. This codes for CASNPGPLYEQYF. V gene TRBV6-1 combines with J gene TRBJ2-7; D not resolved. Between the trimmed V and J ends, which lost 7 bases and 4 bases, there was a span of 14 bases. The CDR3 totals 13 residues. CDR1 is MNHNS, CDR2 SASEGT, per germline.

This chain links TRBV4-1 with TRBJ1-3; D gene ambiguous. The CDR3 has 17 amino acids. Trimming stripped 0 bases from V and 0 bases from J, with 12 bases between. The V gene's germline CDR1 is MGHRA and CDR2 YSYEKL. This CDR3 is CASSQDSGTHSGNTIYF. The CDR3 nucleotides read TGCGCCAGCAGCCAAGATTCAGGCACCCACTCTGGAAACACCATATATTTT.